The T cell receptor (beta chain) described here comes from a study of persistence of HIV-infected CD4 T cells. The immunoSEQ assay was version 4, run in survey mode. The assay was immunoSEQ multiplex PCR, and TCRdb's table has in-frame clones only and misses some. The sample has tens of thousands of clones; around four fifths are singletons. Comment on this clone: Its target is unknown.

Cells were stimulated with overlapping HIV-1 Gag 15-mer peptides. CD40L/CD69 double-negative CD45RO-high memory CD4+ T cells were collected. Germline lookup yields CDR1 SGHVS and CDR2 FNYEAQ. V dropped 5 bases and J dropped 7; count of bases not matched to a gene: 20. The CDR3 has 19 amino acids. V gene TRBV7-6 combines with J gene TRBJ1-3; 10 bases are shared with TRBD1. Sequenced here: CD4+ T cells sorted from PBMCs after roughly 18-hour stimulation, sampled from a patient who received antiretroviral therapy. The source of this sequence is an adult woman with HIV who was CMV-seropositive. The CDR3 DNA follows: TGTGCCAGCAGCCTTAGCCCCGGGACAGGGGTGTCTGTTAGGAACACCATATATTTT. Its translation is CASSLSPGTGVSVRNTIYF.